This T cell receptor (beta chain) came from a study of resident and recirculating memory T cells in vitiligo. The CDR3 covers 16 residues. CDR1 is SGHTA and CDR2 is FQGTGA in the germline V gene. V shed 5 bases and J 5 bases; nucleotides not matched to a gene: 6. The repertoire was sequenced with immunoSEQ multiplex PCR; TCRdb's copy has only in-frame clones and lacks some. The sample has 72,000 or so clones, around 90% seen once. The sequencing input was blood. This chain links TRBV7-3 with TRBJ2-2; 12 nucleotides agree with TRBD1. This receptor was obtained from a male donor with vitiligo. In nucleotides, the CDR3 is TGTGCCAGCAGCCTAAGGGGACAGGGGGCGACCGGGGAGCTGTTTTTT. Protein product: CASSLRGQGATGELFF.